This T cell receptor (beta chain) is drawn from a study of chemoradiotherapy in HPV16-positive cancers. For the study at large: Candidate HPV-specific T-cell clones and common TCR motifs came from functional assays in two HPV16-positive patients.

Over chemoradiotherapy, repertoires were sampled more than once. As concerns this clone: What it binds is not known.

The protocol was immunoSEQ multiplex PCR, while the TCRdb copy is restricted to in-frame clones and leaves out a portion. The table shows about 34,000 clones, with around 92% occurring only once. This CDR3 region has 22 residues. The germline CDR1 and CDR2 sequences are SGDLS and YYNGEE. The germline V and J ends were trimmed by 0 bases and 8 bases, with 33 bases remaining between them. Notes on the study in general: Non-HPV-specific T cells did not expand in tumors during treatment, whereas candidate HPV-specific clones and E7-related motifs did.

This clonotype was obtained from a human donor with HPV-associated anogenital cancer. Sequencing used blood, obtained from a patient who underwent chemoradiotherapy. This chain uses TRBV9 with TRBJ1-6, with D perhaps matching TRBD1 (6 bases). The CDR3 reads CASSVATQDSRQNAQGDSPLHF. The DNA for the CDR3 is TGTGCCAGCAGCGTAGCTACCCAGGACAGCCGGCAAAATGCTCAAGGAGATTCACCCCTCCACTTT.